This T cell receptor (beta chain) was sequenced for a study of long-term antiretroviral therapy in people with HIV. Study-level findings and limits: Samples were collected from about 2003 to 2018 under possibly less effective ART regimens. Repertoires in HIV (unlike those of controls) had narrower CDR3 length ranges.

In regard to this clone: The antigen is not known.

Trimming took 5 bases from V and 0 from J, leaving 8 bases between them. There are 14 residues in the CDR3. The germline V gene has CDR1 SEHNR and CDR2 FQNEAQ (reference sequence). Clinicians in the United States treated all participants with HIV. Version v3.0 of the immunoSEQ assay ran at survey level. Sequencing aimed at roughly 40,000-55,000 T-cell genomes per sample. The repertoire was sequenced with immunoSEQ multiplex PCR; TCRdb's copy has only in-frame clones and lacks some. The sample has about 30,000 clones; roughly 95% are singletons. The specimen was unsorted PBMCs, collected around 6 years after starting antiretroviral therapy. The V and J genes are TRBV7-9 and TRBJ1-3, with a possible D match to TRBD1 (5 bases). This clonotype was obtained from a man between 25 and 39 years old with HIV. The CDR3 here is CASSPDISGNTIYF. The CDR3 region has the DNA TGTGCCAGCAGCCCGGACATCTCTGGAAACACCATATATTTT.